This TCR beta chain was recorded in a study of memory CD4+ T cells and cytomegalovirus serostatus. CDR3 length equals 14 residues. Losses at the gene ends were 5 bases for V and 5 bases for J; bases not matched to a gene: 5. The V gene's germline CDR1 is SEHNR and CDR2 FQNEAQ (reference sequence). Per the original methods: Out-of-frame sequences were removed, leaving about 2.2 million distinct TCRbeta sequences. Data came from immunoSEQ multiplex PCR; TCRdb stores just in-frame clones and leaves some out. V and J calls and clone size are those listed in that table; D and trimming were worked out from the DNA. Of about 96,000 clones in the sample, roughly 80% were seen once. Single viable CD3+CD4+CD8-CD45RO+ cells were sorted as the memory CD4+ T cells. CD4+ T cells were isolated by positive magnetic selection. In this sample, this clone turned up once.

The receptor was derived from an adult in good health and CMV-seropositive. Material for sequencing was memory CD4+ T cells from blood. The chain employs TRBV7-9 and TRBJ1-2; TRBD1 matches at 10 bases. CDR3 loop: CASSPGTGAYGYTF. The CDR3 DNA is TGTGCCAGCAGCCCTGGGACAGGGGCTTATGGCTACACCTTC.